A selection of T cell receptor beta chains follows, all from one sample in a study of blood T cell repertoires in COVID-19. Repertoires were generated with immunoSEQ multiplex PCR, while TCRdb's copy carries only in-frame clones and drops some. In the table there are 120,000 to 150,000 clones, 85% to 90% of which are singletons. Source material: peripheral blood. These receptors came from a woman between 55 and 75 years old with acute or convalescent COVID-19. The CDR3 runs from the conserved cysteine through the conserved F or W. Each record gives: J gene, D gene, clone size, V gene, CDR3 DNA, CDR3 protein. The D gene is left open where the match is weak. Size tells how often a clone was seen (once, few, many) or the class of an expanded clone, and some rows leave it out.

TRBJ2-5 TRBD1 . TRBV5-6 TGTGCCAGCAGCTCCACGACAGGGGGCTACGAGACCCAGTACTTC CASSSTTGGYETQYF
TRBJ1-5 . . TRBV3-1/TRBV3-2 TGTGCCAGCAGCCAAGAAATAGGAGACCCCTTCTCTCAGCCCCAGCATTTT CASSQEIGDPFSQPQHF
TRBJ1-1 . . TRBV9 TGTGCCAGCAGCGTAGCTCAGGGATCCACTGAAGCTTTCTTT CASSVAQGSTEAFF
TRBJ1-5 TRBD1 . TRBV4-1 TGCGCCAGCAGCCAAGTTCCGGGACAGGGTCGGCTTAGCAATCAGCCCCAGCATTTT CASSQVPGQGRLSNQPQHF
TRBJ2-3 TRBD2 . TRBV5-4 TGTGCCAGCAGCTCGACTAGCGGGGGGACTAATACGCAGTATTTT CASSSTSGGTNTQYF
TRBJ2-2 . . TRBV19 TGTGCCAGTAGTATAAACAGGAACACCGGGGAGCTGTTTTTT CASSINRNTGELFF
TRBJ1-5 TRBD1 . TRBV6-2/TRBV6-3 TGTGCCAGCAACCCCCGGGGACAGGGAGACGGTCAGCCCCAGCATTTT CASNPRGQGDGQPQHF
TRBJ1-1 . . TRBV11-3 TGTGCCAGCAGCGAACATTCCAACACTGAAGCTTTCTTT CASSEHSNTEAFF
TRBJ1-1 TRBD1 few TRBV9 TGTGCCAGCAGTCTGCAGGGGGGGAACACTGAAGCTTTCTTT CASSLQGGNTEAFF
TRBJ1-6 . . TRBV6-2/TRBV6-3 TGTGCCAGCAGCGAGGGCCTAGACAATTCACCCCTCCACTTT CASSEGLDNSPLHF
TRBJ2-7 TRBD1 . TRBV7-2 TGTGCCAGCAGCACCGGCCAGGGGGCCTACGAGCAGTACTTC CASSTGQGAYEQYF
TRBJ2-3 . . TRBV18 TGTGCCAGCTTTTCGGACAGAGGAACAGATACGCAGTATTTT CASFSDRGTDTQYF
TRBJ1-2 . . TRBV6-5 TGTGCCAGCAGCCCGGGTGGCTACACCTTC CASSPGGYTF
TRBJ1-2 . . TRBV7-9 TGTGCCAGCAGCTTAGGAGCAGGGGTATCTAACTATGGCTACACCTTC CASSLGAGVSNYGYTF
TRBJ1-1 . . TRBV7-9 TGTGCCAGCAGCTCGGGACACTGGAACACTGAAGCTTTCTTT CASSSGHWNTEAFF
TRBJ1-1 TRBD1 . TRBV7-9 TGTGCCATAGGACAGGGGGGTACTGAAGCTTTCTTT CAIGQGGTEAFF
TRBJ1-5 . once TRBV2 TGTGCCAGCAGTGATCCTGGGAGGGGCAATCAGCCCCAGCATTTT CASSDPGRGNQPQHF
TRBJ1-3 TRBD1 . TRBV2 TGTGCCAGCAGCCGAACCGGGACAGGGGGTTCTGGAAACACCATATATTTT CASSRTGTGGSGNTIYF
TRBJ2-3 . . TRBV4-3 TGCGCCAGCAGCCAAGCGCTCTCTGGCAGGGCGGCAGATACGCAGTATTTT CASSQALSGRAADTQYF
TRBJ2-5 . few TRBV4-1 TGCGCCAGCAGCCTAACTAGGTCTATCAAGACCCAGTACTTC CASSLTRSIKTQYF
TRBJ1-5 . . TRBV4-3 TGCGCCAGCAGCCAAGATCTTCAGGCTTCGCAGCCCCAGCATTTT CASSQDLQASQPQHF
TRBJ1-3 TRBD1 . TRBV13 TGTGCCAGCAGCTCCCGGTTGCGACAGGGGCTTTCTGGAAACACCATATATTTT CASSSRLRQGLSGNTIYF
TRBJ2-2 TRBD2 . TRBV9 TGTGCCAGCAGCCCCGGGACTAGCGGGAACACCGGGGAGCTGTTTTTT CASSPGTSGNTGELFF
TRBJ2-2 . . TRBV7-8 TGTGCCAGCAGCTTAGTCTCTGTGAACACCGGGGAGCTGTTTTTT CASSLVSVNTGELFF
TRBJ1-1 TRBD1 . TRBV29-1 TGCAGCGTTAACAGGGGGATGAACACTGAAGCTTTCTTT CSVNRGMNTEAFF
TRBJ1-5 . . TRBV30 TGTGCCTGGGGGACTTTCTATAGCAATCAGCCCCAGCATTTT CAWGTFYSNQPQHF